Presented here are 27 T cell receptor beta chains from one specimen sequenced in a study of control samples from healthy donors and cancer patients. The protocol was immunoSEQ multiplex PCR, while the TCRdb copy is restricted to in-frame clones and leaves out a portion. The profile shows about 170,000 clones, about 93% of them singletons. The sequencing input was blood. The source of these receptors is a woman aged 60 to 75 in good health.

The CDR3 coding sequence is TGTGCCATAGGGTGGGGCAGCAGCAATCAGCCCCAGCATTTT. Translating gives CAIGWGSSNQPQHF. The chain links TRBV10-3 to TRBJ1-5; a weak D match, TRBD1 (5 bases). Trimming pared 9 bases from V and 1 base from J, leaving 13 bases between. CDR3 length equals 14 residues. Germline V gene lookup returns CDR1 ENHRY and CDR2 SYGVKD.

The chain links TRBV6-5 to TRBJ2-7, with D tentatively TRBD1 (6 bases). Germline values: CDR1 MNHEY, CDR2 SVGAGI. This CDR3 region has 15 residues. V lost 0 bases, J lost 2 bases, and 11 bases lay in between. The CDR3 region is CASSYSRGITYEQYF. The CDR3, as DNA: TGTGCCAGCAGTTACTCGAGGGGGATTACCTACGAGCAGTACTTC.

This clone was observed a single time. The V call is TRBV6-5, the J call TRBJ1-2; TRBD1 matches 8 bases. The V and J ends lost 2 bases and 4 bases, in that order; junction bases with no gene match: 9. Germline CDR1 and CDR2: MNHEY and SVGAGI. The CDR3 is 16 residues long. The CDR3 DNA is TGTGCCAGCAGTTACGACGGACAGGGCTCCTTCTATGGCTACACCTTC. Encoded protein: CASSYDGQGSFYGYTF.

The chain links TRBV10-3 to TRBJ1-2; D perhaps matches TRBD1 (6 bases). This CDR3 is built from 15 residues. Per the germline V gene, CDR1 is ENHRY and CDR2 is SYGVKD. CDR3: CAYSWVLGGSDGYTF. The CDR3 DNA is TGTGCTTACTCTTGGGTCCTAGGGGGATCAGATGGCTACACCTTC.

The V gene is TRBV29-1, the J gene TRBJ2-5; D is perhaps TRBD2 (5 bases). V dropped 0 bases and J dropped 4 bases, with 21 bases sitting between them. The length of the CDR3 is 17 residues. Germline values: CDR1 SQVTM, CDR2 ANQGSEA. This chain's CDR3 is CSVEDLVWSGVGETQYF. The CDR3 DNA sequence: TGCAGCGTTGAAGATCTTGTGTGGTCCGGGGTAGGAGAGACCCAGTACTTC.

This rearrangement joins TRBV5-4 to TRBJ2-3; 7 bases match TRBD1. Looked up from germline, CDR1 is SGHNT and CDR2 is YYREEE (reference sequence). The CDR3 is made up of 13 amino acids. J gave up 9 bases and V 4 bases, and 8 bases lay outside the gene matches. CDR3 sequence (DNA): TGTGCCAGCAGCCAAGAAACAGGGGACACGCAGTATTTT. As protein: CASSQETGDTQYF.

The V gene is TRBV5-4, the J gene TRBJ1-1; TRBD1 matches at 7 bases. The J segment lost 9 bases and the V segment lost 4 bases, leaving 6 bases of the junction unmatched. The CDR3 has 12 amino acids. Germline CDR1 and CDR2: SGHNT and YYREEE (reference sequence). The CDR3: CASSPPGQKAFF. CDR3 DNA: TGTGCCAGCAGCCCGCCGGGACAGAAAGCTTTCTTT.

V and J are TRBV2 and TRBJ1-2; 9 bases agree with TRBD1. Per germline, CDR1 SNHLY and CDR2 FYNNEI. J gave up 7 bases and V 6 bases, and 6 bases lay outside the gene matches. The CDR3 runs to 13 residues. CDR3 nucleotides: TGTGCCAGCAGCCCCGACAGGGGGGGTGGCTACACCTTC. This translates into CASSPDRGGGYTF. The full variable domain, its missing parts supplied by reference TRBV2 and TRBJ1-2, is EPEVTQTPSHQVTQMGQEVILRCVPISNHLYFYWYRQILGQKVEFLVSFYNNEISEKSEIFDDQFSVERPDGSNFTLKIRSTKLEDSAMYFCASSPDRGGGYTFGSGTRLTVV.

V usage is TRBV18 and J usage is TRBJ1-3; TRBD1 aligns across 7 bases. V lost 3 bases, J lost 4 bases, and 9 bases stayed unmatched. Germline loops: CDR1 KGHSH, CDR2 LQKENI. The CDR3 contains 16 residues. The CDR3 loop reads CASSPMTGSTGNTIYF. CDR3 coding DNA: TGTGCCAGCTCACCGATGACAGGGTCCACAGGAAACACCATATATTTT.

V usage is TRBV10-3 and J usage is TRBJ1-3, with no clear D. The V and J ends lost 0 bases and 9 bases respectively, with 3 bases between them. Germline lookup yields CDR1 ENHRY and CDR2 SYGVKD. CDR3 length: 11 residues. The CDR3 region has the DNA TGTGCCATCAGTGAGTCGGTCACCATATATTTT. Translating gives CAISESVTIYF.

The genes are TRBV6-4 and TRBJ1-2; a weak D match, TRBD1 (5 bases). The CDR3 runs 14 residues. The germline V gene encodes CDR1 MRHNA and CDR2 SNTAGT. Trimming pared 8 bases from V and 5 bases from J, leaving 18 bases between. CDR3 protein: CASGSRGQYYGYTF. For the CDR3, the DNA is TGTGCCAGCGGATCTAGGGGTCAATATTATGGCTACACCTTC.

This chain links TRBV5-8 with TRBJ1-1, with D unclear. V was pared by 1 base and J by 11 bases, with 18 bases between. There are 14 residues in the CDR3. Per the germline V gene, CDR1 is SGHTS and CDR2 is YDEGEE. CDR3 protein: CASSLTDGILGAFF. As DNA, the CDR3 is TGTGCCAGCAGCTTGACCGATGGCATCCTGGGGGCTTTCTTT.

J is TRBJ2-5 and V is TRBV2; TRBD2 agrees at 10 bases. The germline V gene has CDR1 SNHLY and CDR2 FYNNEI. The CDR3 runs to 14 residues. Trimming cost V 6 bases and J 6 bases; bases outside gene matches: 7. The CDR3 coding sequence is TGTGCCAGCAGCAATAGCGGGGGGCTGAAGACCCAGTACTTC. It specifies CASSNSGGLKTQYF.

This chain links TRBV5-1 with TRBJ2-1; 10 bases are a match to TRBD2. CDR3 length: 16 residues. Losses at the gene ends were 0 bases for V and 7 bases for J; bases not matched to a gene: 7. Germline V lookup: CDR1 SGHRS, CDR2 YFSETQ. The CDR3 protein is CASSLESGGAGNEQFF. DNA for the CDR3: TGCGCCAGCAGCTTGGAAAGCGGGGGGGCCGGGAATGAGCAGTTCTTC. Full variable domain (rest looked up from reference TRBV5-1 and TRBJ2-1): KAGVTQTPRYLIKTRGQQVTLSCSPISGHRSVSWYQQTPGQGLQFLFEYFSETQRNKGNFPGRFSGRQFSNSRSEMNVSTLELGDSALYLCASSLESGGAGNEQFFGPGTRLTVL.

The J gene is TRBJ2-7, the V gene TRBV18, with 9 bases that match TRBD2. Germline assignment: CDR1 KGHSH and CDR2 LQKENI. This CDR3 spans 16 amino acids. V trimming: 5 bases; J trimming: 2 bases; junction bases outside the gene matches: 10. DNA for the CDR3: TGTGCCAGCTCATGGGGGGATAGCGGGGGAACCTACGAGCAGTACTTC. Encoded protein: CASSWGDSGGTYEQYF. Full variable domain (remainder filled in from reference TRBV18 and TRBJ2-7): NAGVMQNPRHLVRRRGQEARLRCSPMKGHSHVYWYRQLPEEGLKFMVYLQKENIIDESGMPKERFSAEFPKEGPSILRIQQVVRGDSAAYFCASSWGDSGGTYEQYFGPGTRLTVT.

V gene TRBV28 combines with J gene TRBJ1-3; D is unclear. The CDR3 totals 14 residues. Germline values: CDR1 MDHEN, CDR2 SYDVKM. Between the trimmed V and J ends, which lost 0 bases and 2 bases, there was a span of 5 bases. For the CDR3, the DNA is TGTGCCAGCAGTTTATGGGGGACTGGAAACACCATATATTTT. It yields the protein CASSLWGTGNTIYF.

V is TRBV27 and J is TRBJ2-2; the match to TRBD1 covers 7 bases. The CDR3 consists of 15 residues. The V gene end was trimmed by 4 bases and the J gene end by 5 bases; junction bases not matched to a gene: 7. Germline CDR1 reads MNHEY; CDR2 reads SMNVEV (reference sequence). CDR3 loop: CASSSDRVSTGELFF. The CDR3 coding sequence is TGTGCCAGCAGTTCCGACAGGGTCAGTACCGGGGAGCTGTTTTTT.

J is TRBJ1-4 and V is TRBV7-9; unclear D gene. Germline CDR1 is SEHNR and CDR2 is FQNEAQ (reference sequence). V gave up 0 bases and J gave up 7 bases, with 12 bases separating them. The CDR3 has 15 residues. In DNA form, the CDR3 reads TGTGCCAGCAGCTTAGCCCAGGACGTTGGTGAAAAACTGTTTTTT. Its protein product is CASSLAQDVGEKLFF.

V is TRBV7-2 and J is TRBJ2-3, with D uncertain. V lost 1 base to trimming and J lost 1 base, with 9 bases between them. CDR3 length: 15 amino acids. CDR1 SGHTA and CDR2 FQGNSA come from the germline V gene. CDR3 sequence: CASSLDHGRTDTQYF. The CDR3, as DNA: TGTGCCAGCAGCTTAGACCACGGGCGCACAGATACGCAGTATTTT. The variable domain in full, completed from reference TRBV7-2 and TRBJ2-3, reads GAGVSQSPSNKVTEKGKDVELRCDPISGHTALYWYRQSLGQGLEFLIYFQGNSAPDKSGLPSDRFSAERTGGSVSTLTIQRTQQEDSAVYLCASSLDHGRTDTQYFGPGTRLTVL.

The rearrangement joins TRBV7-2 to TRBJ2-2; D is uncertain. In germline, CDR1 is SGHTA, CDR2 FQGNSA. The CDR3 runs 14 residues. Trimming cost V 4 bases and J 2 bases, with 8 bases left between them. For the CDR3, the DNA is TGTGCCAGCAGCTCAAATTATAACACCGGGGAGCTGTTTTTT. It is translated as CASSSNYNTGELFF.

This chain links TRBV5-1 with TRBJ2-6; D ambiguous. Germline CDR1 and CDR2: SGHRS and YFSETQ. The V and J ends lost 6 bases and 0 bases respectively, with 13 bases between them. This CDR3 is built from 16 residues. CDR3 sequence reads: CASTTLISSGANVLTF. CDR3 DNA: TGCGCCAGCACGACCCTGATTAGCTCTGGGGCCAACGTCCTGACTTTC.

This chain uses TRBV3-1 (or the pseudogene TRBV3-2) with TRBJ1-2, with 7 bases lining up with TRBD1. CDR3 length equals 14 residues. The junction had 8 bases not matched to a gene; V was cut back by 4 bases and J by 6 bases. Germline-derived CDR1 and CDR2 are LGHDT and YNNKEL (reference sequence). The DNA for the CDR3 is TGTGCCAGCAGCCCGAAGGGGGCGAAAAATGGCTACACCTTC. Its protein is CASSPKGAKNGYTF.

The CDR3 loop is CASSVGSSMGLDTQYF. DNA for the CDR3: TGTGCCAGCAGCGTAGGAAGTAGCATGGGGTTGGATACGCAGTATTTT. This sequence joins TRBV9 and TRBJ2-3; no firm D call. The CDR3 length is 16 residues. V was clipped by 0 bases and J by 6 bases, with 17 bases between them. CDR1 is SGDLS, CDR2 YYNGEE, per germline.

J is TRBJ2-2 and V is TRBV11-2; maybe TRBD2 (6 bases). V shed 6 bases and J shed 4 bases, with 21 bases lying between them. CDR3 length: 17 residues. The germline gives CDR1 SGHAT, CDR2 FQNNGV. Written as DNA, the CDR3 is TGTGCCAGCAGTGTGGGCTCCGGGACTCCAACCACCGGGGAGCTGTTTTTT. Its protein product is CASSVGSGTPTTGELFF. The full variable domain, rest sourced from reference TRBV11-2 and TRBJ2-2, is EAGVAQSPRYKIIEKRQSVAFWCNPISGHATLYWYQQILGQGPKLLIQFQNNGVVDDSQLPKDRFSAERLKGVDSTLKIQPAKLEDSAVYLCASSVGSGTPTTGELFFGEGSRLTVL.

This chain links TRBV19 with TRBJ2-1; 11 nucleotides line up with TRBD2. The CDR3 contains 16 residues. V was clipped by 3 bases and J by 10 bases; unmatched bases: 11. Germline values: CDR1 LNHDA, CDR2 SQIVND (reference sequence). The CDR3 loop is CASSIVTTTSGGEQFF. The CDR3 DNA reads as TGTGCCAGTAGTATCGTCACGACAACTAGCGGGGGCGAGCAGTTCTTC.

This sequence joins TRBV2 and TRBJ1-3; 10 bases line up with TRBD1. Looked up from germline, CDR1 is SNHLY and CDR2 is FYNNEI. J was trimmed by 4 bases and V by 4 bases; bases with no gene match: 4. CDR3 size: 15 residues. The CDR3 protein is CASSGQGARGNTIYF. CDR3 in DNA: TGTGCCAGCAGTGGACAGGGGGCGAGAGGAAACACCATATATTTT.

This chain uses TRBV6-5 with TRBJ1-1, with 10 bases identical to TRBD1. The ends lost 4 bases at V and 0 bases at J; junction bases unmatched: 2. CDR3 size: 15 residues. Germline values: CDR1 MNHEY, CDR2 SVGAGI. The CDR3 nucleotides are TGTGCCAGCAGTTGGGGACAGGGGTTGAACACTGAAGCTTTCTTT. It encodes CASSWGQGLNTEAFF.